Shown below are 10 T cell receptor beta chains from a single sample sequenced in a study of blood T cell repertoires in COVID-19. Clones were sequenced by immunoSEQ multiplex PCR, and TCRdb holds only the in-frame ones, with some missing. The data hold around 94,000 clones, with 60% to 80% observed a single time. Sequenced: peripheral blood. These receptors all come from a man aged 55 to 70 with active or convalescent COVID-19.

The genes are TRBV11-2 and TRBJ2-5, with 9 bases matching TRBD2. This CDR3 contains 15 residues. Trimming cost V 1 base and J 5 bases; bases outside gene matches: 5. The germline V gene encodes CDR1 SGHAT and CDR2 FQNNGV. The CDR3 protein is CASSLVSLAGETQYF. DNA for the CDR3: TGTGCCAGCAGCTTAGTATCACTAGCGGGTGAGACCCAGTACTTC.

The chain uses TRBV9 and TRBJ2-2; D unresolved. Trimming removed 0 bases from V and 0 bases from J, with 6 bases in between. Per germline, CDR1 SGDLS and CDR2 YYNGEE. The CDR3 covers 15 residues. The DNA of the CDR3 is TGTGCCAGCAGCGTAGGGGCACCGAACACCGGGGAGCTGTTTTTT. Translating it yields CASSVGAPNTGELFF.

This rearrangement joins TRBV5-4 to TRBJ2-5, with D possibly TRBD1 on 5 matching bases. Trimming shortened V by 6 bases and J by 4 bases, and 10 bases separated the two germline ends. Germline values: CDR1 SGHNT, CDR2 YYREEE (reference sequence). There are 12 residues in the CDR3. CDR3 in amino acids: CASKGQGETQYF. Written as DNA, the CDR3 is TGTGCCAGCAAGGGCCAGGGAGAGACCCAGTACTTC. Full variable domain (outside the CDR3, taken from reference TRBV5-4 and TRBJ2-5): ETGVTQSPTHLIKTRGQQVTLRCSSQSGHNTVSWYQQALGQGPQFIFQYYREEENGRGNFPPRFSGLQFPNYSSELNVNALELDDSALYLCASKGQGETQYFGPGTRLLVL.

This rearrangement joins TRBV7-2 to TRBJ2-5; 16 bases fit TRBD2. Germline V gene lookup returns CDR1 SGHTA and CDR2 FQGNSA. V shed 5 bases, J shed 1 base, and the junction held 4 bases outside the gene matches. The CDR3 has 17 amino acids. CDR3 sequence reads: CASSGGLAGGPQETQYF. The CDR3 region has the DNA TGTGCCAGCAGCGGGGGACTAGCGGGAGGGCCCCAAGAGACCCAGTACTTC.

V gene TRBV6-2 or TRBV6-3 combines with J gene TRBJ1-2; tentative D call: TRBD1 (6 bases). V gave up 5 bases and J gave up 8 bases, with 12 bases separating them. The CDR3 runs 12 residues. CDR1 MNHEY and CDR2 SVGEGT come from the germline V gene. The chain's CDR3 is CASSQQGYGYTF. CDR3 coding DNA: TGTGCCAGCAGTCAACAGGGTTACGGCTACACCTTC.

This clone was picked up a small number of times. CDR3 DNA sequence: TGCAGTGCTAGTCGGGCTAGCGGGAGGGCCTTGGAGCAGTACGTC. Protein product: CSASRASGRALEQYV. The J gene is TRBJ2-7, the V gene TRBV20-1; 12 nucleotides line up with TRBD2. Losses at the gene ends were 3 bases for V and 7 bases for J; bases not matched to a gene: 10. Germline V lookup: CDR1 DFQATT, CDR2 SNEGSKA (reference sequence). There are 15 residues in the CDR3.

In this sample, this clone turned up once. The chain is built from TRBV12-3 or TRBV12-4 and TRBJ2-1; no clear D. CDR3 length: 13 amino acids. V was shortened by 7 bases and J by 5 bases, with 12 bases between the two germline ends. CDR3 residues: CASNTGSHNEQFF. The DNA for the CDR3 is TGTGCCAGCAATACCGGGTCCCACAATGAGCAGTTCTTC.

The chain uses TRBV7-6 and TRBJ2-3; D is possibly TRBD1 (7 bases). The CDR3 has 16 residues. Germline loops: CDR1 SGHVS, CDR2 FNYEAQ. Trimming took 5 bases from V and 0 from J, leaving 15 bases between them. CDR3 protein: CASSRRGQTSTDTQYF. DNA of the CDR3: TGTGCCAGCAGCCGGAGGGGACAGACTAGCACAGATACGCAGTATTTT.

The CDR3 coding sequence is TGTGCCAGCAGTTACTCGAAGGCTAGCGGGACCTACGAGCAGTACTTC. Amino acid sequence: CASSYSKASGTYEQYF. V gene TRBV6-5 combines with J gene TRBJ2-7, with 9 bases fitting TRBD2. Germline loops: CDR1 MNHEY, CDR2 SVGAGI. V lost 0 bases, J lost 2 bases, and 5 bases stayed unmatched. The CDR3 covers 16 residues.

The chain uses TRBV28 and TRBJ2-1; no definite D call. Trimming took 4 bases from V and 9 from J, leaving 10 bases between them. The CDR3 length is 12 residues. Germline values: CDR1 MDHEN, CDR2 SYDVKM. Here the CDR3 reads CASSSRVGEQFF. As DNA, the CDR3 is TGTGCCAGCAGTTCCCGGGTGGGTGAGCAGTTCTTC.